There are a few counts of the clone carrying this T cell receptor beta chain. No antigen is known for it. The data belong to a study of T cells after yellow fever vaccination. Study overall: It was SMART-Seq v4 Ultra Low Input that prepared the fractions with low cell numbers.

Study-wide findings and caveats: Primary-vaccination clones mostly resurfaced post-booster (around 96% CD4, under 90% CD8).

The CDR3 is 15 residues long. V shed 5 bases and J 4 bases; nucleotides not matched to a gene: 7. TCRdb analysed the 5' RACE reads with MiXCR anew, one entry per CDR3 protein. The sample holds about 350,000 distinct CDR3 sequences, approximately 10% seen once. The specimen comprised PBMCs, sampled on the day of the first yellow fever vaccination. J is TRBJ2-2 and V is TRBV12-3 or TRBV12-4; 7 bases are shared with TRBD2. The TCR originated in a man aged 18 to 29 who received the YFV17D yellow fever vaccine. CDR3 nucleotides: TGTGCCAGCAGTATGGGGGGGTCGGCCACCGGGGAGCTGTTTTTT. This translates into CASSMGGSATGELFF.